What follows are 28 T cell receptor beta chains derived from one specimen sequenced in a study of Graves' ophthalmopathy and Graves' hyperthyroidism. CDR3 regions of TCR beta were amplified from RNA transcripts. HTBI primers were used in a first-round RT-PCR, which preceded a second-round multiplex PCR. Each CDR3 protein gets one entry after TCRdb re-called the multiplex PCR reads with MiXCR. The profile covers about 700,000 distinct CDR3 sequences, with roughly two fifths appearing a single time and 40% to 55% taken by the ten largest. Sequencing was done on a sample of peripheral blood. The source is an adult man with Graves' ophthalmopathy.

The table lists this clonotype with a few counts. The rearrangement links TRBV9 to TRBJ2-5; 11 bases align to TRBD1. This CDR3 comprises 17 residues. Looked up from germline, CDR1 is SGDLS and CDR2 is YYNGEE. V lost 3 bases, J lost 1 base, and 8 bases stayed unmatched. Here the CDR3 reads CASSGAGTGGVQETQYF. The CDR3 DNA reads as TGTGCCAGCAGCGGAGCCGGGACAGGGGGTGTCCAAGAGACCCAGTACTTC.

In this sample, this clonotype turned up a few times. The chain's CDR3 is CASSFAPRNTGELFF. Written as DNA, the CDR3 is TGTGCCAGCAGTTTTGCCCCTCGTAACACCGGGGAGCTGTTTTTT. This rearrangement joins TRBV12-3 or TRBV12-4 to TRBJ2-2; no clear D gene. The CDR3 runs to 15 residues. V was clipped by 3 bases and J by 2 bases, with 10 bases between them.

V and J are TRBV6-5 and TRBJ2-5; 7 bases align to TRBD1. The V segment lost 6 bases and the J segment 3 bases; nucleotides outside the gene matches: 4. The CDR3 length is 13 residues. Germline assignment: CDR1 MNHEY and CDR2 SVGAGI. CDR3 protein: CASSNRGEETQYF. Written as DNA, the CDR3 is TGTGCCAGCAGCAACAGGGGCGAAGAGACCCAGTACTTC.

A remark on this clonotype: One base away lies a much larger clone, so this may be a sequencing read error. CDR3 sequence (DNA): TGTGCCAGCAGCTTAGATGTTAACTATGGCTACAGCTTC. Its protein product is CASSLDVNYGYSF. This chain joins TRBV7-9 and TRBJ1-2; D remains ambiguous. From germline, CDR1 is SEHNR and CDR2 FQNEAQ (reference sequence). This CDR3 has 13 amino acids.

V is TRBV11-2 and J is TRBJ2-7; D call uncertain. V lost 1 base, J lost 2 bases, and 9 bases lay in between. From germline, CDR1 is SGHAT and CDR2 FQNNGV. This CDR3 contains 14 residues. The chain's CDR3 is CASSLVVIPYEQYF. In nucleotides, the CDR3 is TGTGCCAGCAGCTTAGTGGTGATACCCTACGAGCAGTACTTC. Based on the CDR3 plus reference TRBV11-2 and TRBJ2-7, the full variable domain is EAGVAQSPRYKIIEKRQSVAFWCNPISGHATLYWYQQILGQGPKLLIQFQNNGVVDDSQLPKDRFSAERLKGVDSTLKIQPAKLEDSAVYLCASSLVVIPYEQYFGPGTRLTVT.

This clonotype was detected many times. This sequence joins TRBV24-1 and TRBJ1-4, with 7 bases lining up with TRBD1. Germline assignment: CDR1 KGHDR and CDR2 SFDVKD. Trimming cost V 7 bases and J 4 bases; bases outside gene matches: 5. The CDR3 length is 14 residues. The CDR3 DNA follows: TGTGCCACCAGCCCAGGGGGAGTTAATGAAAAACTGTTTTTT. Translating it yields CATSPGGVNEKLFF.

This clonotype has at least ten counts. The rearrangement uses TRBV20-1 and TRBJ1-5, with D possibly being TRBD1 (6 bases). The CDR3 has 15 amino acids. Germline-derived CDR1 and CDR2 are DFQATT and SNEGSKA (reference sequence). V was clipped by 0 bases and J by 3 bases, with 12 bases between them. As DNA, the CDR3 is TGCAGTGCTAGAGATCACACAGGGACCAATCAGCCCCAGCATTTT. Protein: CSARDHTGTNQPQHF.

This CDR3 is CASSPTPGAYGYTF. Written as DNA, the CDR3 is TGTGCCAGCAGTCCCACCCCGGGAGCCTATGGCTACACCTTC. The chain is built from TRBV25-1 and TRBJ1-2; no clear D gene. This CDR3 has 14 residues. Between the trimmed V and J ends, which lost 5 bases and 4 bases, there was a span of 14 bases. Per germline, CDR1 MGHDK and CDR2 SYGVNS.

In this sample, this clonotype turned up many times. The chain carries TRBV24-1 and TRBJ1-2; 7 bases line up with TRBD1. The CDR3 is 14 residues long. Germline lookup yields CDR1 KGHDR and CDR2 SFDVKD. V lost 3 bases, J lost 1 base, and 1 base stayed unmatched. This CDR3 reads CATSDDRVNYGYTF. In nucleotides, the CDR3 is TGTGCCACCAGTGATGACAGGGTTAACTATGGCTACACCTTC.

The genes are TRBV11-1 and TRBJ2-1; 9 bases align to TRBD1. CDR3 size: 15 residues. Germline assignment: CDR1 SGHAT and CDR2 FQDESV (reference sequence). Losses at the gene ends were 2 bases for V and 6 bases for J; bases not matched to a gene: 5. The chain's CDR3 is CASSLRDRVTNEQFF. In nucleotides, the CDR3 is TGTGCCAGCAGCTTAAGGGACAGGGTTACCAATGAGCAGTTCTTC.

A few counts support this clonotype. A read error may produce the germline difference seen at one junction end. The genes are TRBV24-1 and TRBJ1-5, with D possibly matching TRBD1 (6 bases). This CDR3 has 14 amino acids. The germline gives CDR1 KGHDR, CDR2 SFDVKD. The CDR3: CASSSRGTNQPQHF. In DNA, the CDR3 is TGTGCCAGCAGTAGCAGGGGTACGAATCAGCCCCAGCATTTT.

This clonotype appeared a few times. The chain recombines TRBV20-1 with TRBJ1-1, with D tentatively TRBD1 (6 bases). V was cut by 1 base and J by 12 bases, with 27 bases left in between. CDR1 is DFQATT, CDR2 SNEGSKA, per germline (reference sequence). CDR3 length: 16 amino acids. In DNA, the CDR3 is TGCAGTGCTAGAGCCATAAGCATAGGGGGGGTTGGTTATACTTTCTTT. Its translation: CSARAISIGGVGYTFF.

This chain connects TRBV2 to TRBJ2-3, with unresolved D. Germline V gives CDR1 SNHLY, CDR2 FYNNEI. The CDR3 spans 13 residues. V lost 7 bases and J lost 0, with 8 bases in between. The CDR3 region is CASNTFSTDTQYF. The CDR3 coding sequence is TGTGCCAGCAATACCTTTAGCACAGATACGCAGTATTTT.

The table lists this clonotype with a few counts. This chain uses TRBV7-9 with TRBJ2-5; D not certain. V was pared by 1 base and J by 0 bases, with 15 bases between. The germline V gene has CDR1 SEHNR and CDR2 FQNEAQ (reference sequence). The CDR3 extends over 17 amino acids. In DNA, the CDR3 is TGTGCCAGCAGCTTAGTAGGACGAACTCCGTACCAAGAGACCCAGTACTTC. Amino acids: CASSLVGRTPYQETQYF.

The J gene is TRBJ2-7, the V gene TRBV10-1; D gene unclear. Between the trimmed V and J ends, which lost 1 base and 5 bases, there was a span of 18 bases. There are 16 residues in the CDR3. The germline V gene encodes CDR1 WNHNN and CDR2 SYGVQD (reference sequence). CDR3 region: CASSELNIPPTDEQYF. CDR3 sequence (DNA): TGCGCCAGCAGTGAGTTGAACATCCCACCAACCGACGAGCAGTACTTC.

This clonotype has a handful of counts. The V gene is TRBV7-9, the J gene TRBJ2-3; 8 bases agree with TRBD2. Trimming took 5 bases from V and 6 from J; bases not matched to a gene: 10. CDR3 length: 15 residues. CDR1 and CDR2 (germline): SEHNR, FQNEAQ (reference sequence). The CDR3 loop reads CASSVSGMAVDTQYF. In DNA, the CDR3 is TGTGCCAGCAGCGTTAGCGGGATGGCCGTGGATACGCAGTATTTT.

This clonotype appeared a few times. The CDR3 nucleotides are TGCAGCGTTGTGCCAAACAATGAGCAGTTCTTC. It codes for CSVVPNNEQFF. The chain employs TRBV29-1 and TRBJ2-7; D gene unclear. The J call is in doubt because the DNA end fits TRBJ2-1 better. The CDR3 runs to 11 residues. Germline assignment: CDR1 SQVTM and CDR2 ANQGSEA.

The genes are TRBV7-9 and TRBJ2-2, with 13 bases fitting TRBD2. The germline V gene has CDR1 SEHNR and CDR2 FQNEAQ (reference sequence). J gave up 6 bases and V 5 bases, and 3 bases lay outside the gene matches. The CDR3 consists of 15 residues. The CDR3: CASSPTSGGAGELFF. As DNA, the CDR3 is TGTGCCAGCAGCCCCACTAGCGGGGGGGCCGGGGAGCTGTTTTTT.

This chain uses TRBV20-1 with TRBJ2-7; 9 nucleotides match TRBD1. The CDR3 length is 14 residues. CDR1 is DFQATT and CDR2 is SNEGSKA in the germline V gene (reference sequence). Trimming took 3 bases from V and 4 from J; bases not matched to a gene: 7. The CDR3: CSASPDRGEYEQYF. The DNA for the CDR3 is TGCAGTGCTAGCCCCGACAGGGGGGAATACGAGCAGTACTTC.

The V call is TRBV11-1, the J call TRBJ2-2; TRBD2 is a possible D gene (5 bases). This CDR3 spans 14 amino acids. The V gene's germline CDR1 is SGHAT and CDR2 FQDESV (reference sequence). With 5 bases removed from V and 3 bases from J, the gap between germline ends came to 10 bases. The CDR3 DNA sequence: TGTGCCAGCAGCCCCCGGACTGACACCGGGGAGCTGTTTTTT. Translating gives CASSPRTDTGELFF.

This clonotype was seen a handful of times. The chain has TRBV20-1 and TRBJ1-5; tentative D call: TRBD1 (5 bases). The V gene's germline CDR1 is DFQATT and CDR2 SNEGSKA (reference sequence). V was clipped by 6 bases and J by 2 bases, with 17 bases between them. The CDR3 loop spans 15 amino acids. The CDR3 is CSAFHGHEGNQPQHF. CDR3 nucleotides: TGCAGTGCCTTTCACGGACATGAGGGCAATCAGCCCCAGCATTTT.

This clonotype was detected many times. The rearrangement joins TRBV10-2 to TRBJ1-5; D is perhaps TRBD1 (6 bases). Looked up from germline, CDR1 is WSHSY and CDR2 is SAAADI. This CDR3 is 17 amino acids long. V was clipped by 2 bases and J by 2 bases, with 16 bases between them. The CDR3 sequence: CASSEGTGTRGNQPQHF. The DNA for the CDR3 is TGCGCCAGCAGTGAGGGTACAGGGACGAGGGGCAATCAGCCCCAGCATTTT.

Worth noting for this clonotype: Mismatch with germline at one junction end may stem from a read error. The chain links TRBV12-3 or TRBV12-4 to TRBJ1-3, with 7 bases aligning to TRBD1. The CDR3 sequence is 14 residues long. CDR3 nucleotide sequence: TGTACCAGCAGTTTCAGGGGGTCTGGAAACACCATATATTTT. Protein product: CTSSFRGSGNTIYF.

CDR3 region: CASSLIQEPNTEAFF. As DNA, the CDR3 is TGTGCCAGCAGCTTAATACAGGAGCCGAACACTGAAGCTTTCTTT. The chain carries TRBV7-9 and TRBJ1-1, with D possibly TRBD1 on 5 matching bases. Germline-derived CDR1 and CDR2 are SEHNR and FQNEAQ (reference sequence). The V end was cut by 2 bases, the J end by 1 base, with 11 bases between. The CDR3 runs 15 residues.

The chain joins TRBV29-1 to TRBJ2-7; TRBD1 or TRBD2 may be the D gene (6 bases each). Trimming took off 4 bases at V and 5 bases at J, with 18 bases between the two ends. Germline V gives CDR1 SQVTM, CDR2 ANQGSEA. This CDR3 is built from 14 residues. The CDR3 reads CSVVGGRTLNEQYF. CDR3 DNA: TGCAGCGTTGTAGGGGGGCGAACGCTGAACGAGCAGTACTTC.

In its sample, this clonotype was seen once. This chain connects TRBV13 to TRBJ1-2; a weak D match, TRBD1 (6 bases). Trimming took 3 bases from V and 4 from J, leaving 12 bases between them. CDR3 size: 14 residues. Looked up from germline, CDR1 is PRHDT and CDR2 is FYEKMQ (reference sequence). The CDR3 DNA reads as TGTGCCAGCAGCTTGGGGGCGCATTCCTATGGCTACACCTTC. It yields the protein CASSLGAHSYGYTF.

The V and J genes are TRBV29-1 and TRBJ1-2; 7 bases are shared with TRBD1. Germline V gives CDR1 SQVTM, CDR2 ANQGSEA. This CDR3 comprises 12 residues. Losses at the gene ends were 4 bases for V and 4 bases for J; bases not matched to a gene: 3. CDR3 bases: TGCAGCGTTGGACAGGGTTCCTATGGCTACACCTTC. Translating gives CSVGQGSYGYTF.

V is TRBV6-5 and J is TRBJ2-7, with D possibly being TRBD1 or TRBD2 (6 bases each). From germline, CDR1 is MNHEY and CDR2 SVGAGI. The CDR3 runs to 13 residues. V lost 0 bases, J lost 8 bases, and 11 bases lay in between. Written as DNA, the CDR3 is TGTGCCAGCAGTTACTCGATGGGGGGCAAGCAGTACTTC. Translated, it gives CASSYSMGGKQYF.